The T cell receptor beta chain under discussion was sequenced for a study of cytomegalovirus exposure and HLA in healthy donors. As concerns this clone: Its antigen is still unknown.

Study-level results: An apparent linkage of common viral pathogens to several of the most significant clusters emerged in a later analysis.

The PCR was carried out with 60 Vbeta primers and 13 Jbeta primers. Sequenced by immunoSEQ multiplex PCR; TCRdb stores in-frame clones only, minus some. Counted here are 30,000 to 45,000 clones, 70% to 85% occurring once; the ten biggest clones make up 3.6%. The trim removed 7 bases at V and 5 bases at J, leaving 6 bases unmatched. The CDR3 has 14 residues. Germline values: CDR1 SNHLY, CDR2 FYNNEI. The chain links TRBV2 to TRBJ1-4; TRBD1 matches 8 bases. The TCR was taken from a woman between 18 and 29 years old in good health and CMV-seronegative. The sequenced sample consisted of PBMCs. CDR3 sequence: CASNDRGENEKLFF. The CDR3 region has the DNA TGTGCCAGCAACGACAGGGGAGAGAATGAAAAACTGTTTTTT.